Detailed here is one T cell receptor beta chain. The data were obtained in a study of blood T cell repertoires in COVID-19. The CDR3 has 16 amino acids. Looked up from germline, CDR1 is LGHDT and CDR2 is YNNKEL (reference sequence). Trimming removed 3 bases from V and 4 bases from J; junction bases left unmatched: 10. Assay used: immunoSEQ multiplex PCR; TCRdb lists only in-frame clones, some missing. The data contain some 190,000 clones, around 76% of them singletons. Source material: peripheral blood. This sequence was found in a woman between 55 and 75 years old with COVID-19, enrolled during active disease. The rearrangement links TRBV3-1 (or the pseudogene TRBV3-2) to TRBJ1-2; 8 nucleotides match TRBD1. CDR3 DNA sequence: TGTGCCAGCAGCCACAAGACCCCAGACAGGGGCTATGGCTACACCTTC. The encoded protein is CASSHKTPDRGYGYTF.